A single sample is the source of the 30 T cell receptor beta chains below, sequenced in a study of cytomegalovirus exposure and HLA in healthy donors. Use of 60 Vbeta and 13 Jbeta primers characterized the PCR. Repertoires were generated with immunoSEQ multiplex PCR, while TCRdb's copy carries only in-frame clones and drops some. The table lists hundreds of thousands of clones, about 85% of them singletons. Sequencing was carried out using PBMCs. The receptors stem from a girl aged 2 to 10 in good health and CMV-seronegative.

V is TRBV11-2 and J is TRBJ2-7; 9 positions match TRBD1. This CDR3 has 14 amino acids. Germline V gene data show CDR1 as SGHAT and CDR2 as FQNNGV. V shed 4 bases, J shed 3 bases, and the junction held 4 bases outside the gene matches. The DNA of the CDR3 is TGTGCCAGCAGCTCCTTGACAGGGGGCTACGAGCAGTACTTC. As protein: CASSSLTGGYEQYF.

The chain uses TRBV21-1 and TRBJ1-5; the table's TRBD1 call for D was not verified on the DNA. TRBV21-1 is given as a pseudogene. This CDR3 is 16 amino acids long. The CDR3 reads CASSYRSSDSNQPQHF. The DNA for the CDR3 is TGTGCCAGCAGTTACAGGTCAAGCGATAGCAATCAGCCCCAGCATTTT.

The chain links TRBV29-1 to TRBJ2-3; 9 positions match TRBD1. Germline lookup yields CDR1 SQVTM and CDR2 ANQGSEA. The CDR3 length is 16 residues. V was clipped by 0 bases and J by 4 bases; unmatched bases: 8. CDR3 residues: CSVEDRYRGQADTQYF. The DNA of the CDR3 is TGCAGCGTTGAAGATCGGTACAGGGGGCAGGCAGATACGCAGTATTTT.

Only one count was recorded for this clone. The chain has TRBV11-2 and TRBJ2-7; 8 bases are a match to TRBD1. Trimming took 5 bases from V and 3 from J; bases not matched to a gene: 6. This CDR3 has 14 residues. In germline, CDR1 is SGHAT, CDR2 FQNNGV. The CDR3, as DNA: TGTGCCAGCAGCGGGACAGGCAGGGGCTACGAGCAGTACTTC. This translates into CASSGTGRGYEQYF.

The CDR3 bases are TGCGCCAGCAGCTTTGTAGGGGAGAACACCGGGGAGCTGTTTTTT. Residues: CASSFVGENTGELFF. The V and J genes are TRBV5-1 and TRBJ2-2, with D perhaps TRBD1 (5 bases). CDR3 length: 15 residues. Germline-derived CDR1 and CDR2 are SGHRS and YFSETQ. Trimming removed 2 bases from V and 1 base from J, with 9 bases in between.

The genes are TRBV6-6 and TRBJ1-2; 7 bases match TRBD1. Germline V gives CDR1 MNHNY, CDR2 SVGAGI (reference sequence). The V and J ends lost 2 bases and 7 bases, in that order; junction bases with no gene match: 7. CDR3 length: 14 amino acids. The CDR3 loop reads CASSYGQAGGGYTF. The DNA for the CDR3 is TGTGCCAGCAGTTACGGACAGGCCGGGGGTGGCTACACCTTC.

This clone was found once. CDR3 bases: TGTGCCAGCAGTGCCGACCCCAGGGTGTCTGGGGCCAACGTCCTGACTTTC. Its protein is CASSADPRVSGANVLTF. The chain uses TRBV6-4 and TRBJ2-6, with D maybe TRBD1 (5 bases). The V gene's germline CDR1 is MRHNA and CDR2 SNTAGT. V lost 4 bases and J lost 1, with 14 bases in between. The CDR3 consists of 17 residues.

This clone was seen a few times. The rearrangement joins TRBV6-6 to TRBJ1-2; the match to TRBD1 covers 9 bases. Germline V gene data show CDR1 as MNHNY and CDR2 as SVGAGI (reference sequence). Trimming cost V 4 bases and J 8 bases; bases outside gene matches: 2. The CDR3 totals 12 residues. The CDR3 nucleotides read TGTGCCAGCAGTTCCACAGGGGGCGGCTACACCTTC. It yields the protein CASSSTGGGYTF.

This chain joins TRBV4-1 and TRBJ2-6; perhaps TRBD2 as D (5 bases). Germline CDR1 and CDR2: MGHRA and YSYEKL. This CDR3 is built from 17 residues. The V and J ends lost 5 bases and 4 bases respectively, with 18 bases between them. CDR3 coding DNA: TGCGCCAGCAGCTCGTATAAAGAGGGTACCGGGGCCAACGTCCTGACTTTC. It specifies CASSSYKEGTGANVLTF.

The chain couples TRBV5-5 to TRBJ1-2; TRBD1 might be the D (6 bases). This CDR3 has 15 amino acids. V was clipped by 4 bases and J by 2 bases, with 15 bases between them. CDR1 is SGHKS, CDR2 YYEKEE, per germline (reference sequence). CDR3 coding DNA: TGTGCCAGCAGCCGGACAGCTCTTTCAAACTATGGCTACACCTTC. Residues: CASSRTALSNYGYTF.

CDR3 region: CASSWASTGGADNEQFF. For the CDR3, the DNA is TGCGCCAGCAGCTGGGCGAGTACAGGGGGCGCCGACAATGAGCAGTTCTTC. The chain employs TRBV5-1 and TRBJ2-1; 9 bases are a match to TRBD1. This CDR3 spans 17 amino acids. Germline V gene lookup returns CDR1 SGHRS and CDR2 YFSETQ. Trimming at V came to 3 bases and at J to 5 bases, leaving 12 bases not matched to a gene. The full variable domain, completed using reference TRBV5-1 and TRBJ2-1, is KAGVTQTPRYLIKTRGQQVTLSCSPISGHRSVSWYQQTPGQGLQFLFEYFSETQRNKGNFPGRFSGRQFSNSRSEMNVSTLELGDSALYLCASSWASTGGADNEQFFGPGTRLTVL.

This chain uses TRBV5-5 with TRBJ2-5, with D tentatively TRBD1 (5 bases). This CDR3 is built from 16 residues. V was clipped by 0 bases and J by 5 bases, with 17 bases between them. The germline V gene has CDR1 SGHKS and CDR2 YYEKEE (reference sequence). The CDR3 DNA sequence: TGTGCCAGCAGCTTGGTGGTAGGGGCCGAACGGGAGACCCAGTACTTC. Translating it yields CASSLVVGAERETQYF.

The chain has TRBV6-5 and TRBJ2-5; D might be TRBD2 (6 bases). Gene TRBJ2-7 matches the end of the DNA better, so the J call may be wrong. This CDR3 contains 16 residues. Looked up from germline, CDR1 is MNHEY and CDR2 is SVGAGI. CDR3 sequence: CASSYRPRRGRYEQYF. DNA of the CDR3: TGTGCCAGCAGTTACCGTCCTCGGAGGGGTCGTTACGAGCAGTACTTC.

The rearrangement uses TRBV6-5 and TRBJ1-1; D perhaps matches TRBD1 (6 bases). CDR1 MNHEY and CDR2 SVGAGI come from the germline V gene. V was clipped by 5 bases and J by 1 base, with 8 bases between them. This CDR3 has 13 residues. The CDR3 DNA reads TGTGCCAGCAGTATGGGACAGAACACTGAAGCTTTCTTT. Translated, it gives CASSMGQNTEAFF.

CDR3 in DNA: TGTGCCAGCAGCGCGTCAGTCCGGGAACTGAACACTGAAGCTTTCTTT. Protein: CASSASVRELNTEAFF. J is TRBJ1-1 and V is TRBV7-9, with D hard to call. The CDR3 sequence is 16 residues long. Trimming pared 5 bases from V and 0 bases from J, leaving 16 bases between. Germline assignment: CDR1 SEHNR and CDR2 FQNEAQ (reference sequence). Full variable domain (rest looked up from reference TRBV7-9 and TRBJ1-1): DTGVSQNPRHKITKRGQNVTFRCDPISEHNRLYWYRQTLGQGPEFLTYFQNEAQLEKSRLLSDRFSAERPKGSFSTLEIQRTEQGDSAMYLCASSASVRELNTEAFFGQGTRLTVV.

As for this clone: Germline and junction disagree at one end, which may indicate a read error. This chain uses TRBV7-9 with TRBJ2-1; D gene ambiguous. Germline V gives CDR1 SEHNR, CDR2 FQNEAQ (reference sequence). CDR3 length: 11 residues. The CDR3 loop is CASSSYTEQFF. CDR3 in DNA: TGTGCCAGCAGCTCATACACTGAGCAGTTCTTC. Combining the CDR3 with reference TRBV7-9 and TRBJ2-1 gives the whole variable domain DTGVSQNPRHKITKRGQNVTFRCDPISEHNRLYWYRQTLGQGPEFLTYFQNEAQLEKSRLLSDRFSAERPKGSFSTLEIQRTEQGDSAMYLCASSSYTEQFFGPGTRLTVL.

The J gene is TRBJ2-7, the V gene TRBV7-7; tentative D call: TRBD1 (6 bases). CDR3 length: 14 amino acids. The V and J ends lost 5 bases and 5 bases respectively, with 16 bases between them. Germline values: CDR1 SSHAT, CDR2 FNYEAQ (reference sequence). CDR3 protein: CASSRRTDLNEQYF. CDR3 DNA: TGTGCCAGCAGCCGGAGGACAGATCTCAACGAGCAGTACTTC. The full variable domain, its missing parts supplied by reference TRBV7-7 and TRBJ2-7, is GAGVSQSPRYKVTKRGQDVTLRCDPISSHATLYWYQQALGQGPEFLTYFNYEAQPDKSGLPSDRFSAERPEGSISTLTIQRTEQRDSAMYRCASSRRTDLNEQYFGPGTRLTVT.

On this clone itself: Other DNA sequences in the sample encode the same CDR3. The V gene is TRBV20-1, the J gene TRBJ2-7; tentative D call: TRBD2 (5 bases). The CDR3 covers 11 residues. Per the germline V gene, CDR1 is DFQATT and CDR2 is SNEGSKA (reference sequence). The V end lost 5 bases, the J end lost 7 bases, and 12 bases lay between the germline ends. The CDR3 nucleotides are TGCAGTGCTGGGCGGGCCAGAGAGCAGTACTTC. It specifies CSAGRAREQYF.

The gene calls are TRBV29-1 and TRBJ2-5; D remains ambiguous. Between the trimmed V and J ends, which lost 3 bases and 5 bases, there was a span of 16 bases. The CDR3 sequence is 14 residues long. Germline V gene sequence: CDR1 SQVTM, CDR2 ANQGSEA. CDR3 sequence: CSVDLEKTGETQYF. The CDR3 DNA sequence: TGCAGCGTTGACCTTGAAAAGACCGGGGAGACCCAGTACTTC.

The chain carries TRBV11-2 and TRBJ2-2, with 7 bases aligning to TRBD1. The germline CDR1 and CDR2 sequences are SGHAT and FQNNGV. The length of the CDR3 is 13 residues. The V and J ends lost 3 bases and 5 bases, in that order; junction bases with no gene match: 0. CDR3 bases: TGTGCCAGCAGCTTGGACAGGACCGGGGAGCTGTTTTTT. Encoded protein: CASSLDRTGELFF.

This rearrangement joins TRBV19 to TRBJ1-2; unclear D gene. Looked up from germline, CDR1 is LNHDA and CDR2 is SQIVND (reference sequence). This CDR3 is built from 15 residues. Trimming took off 3 bases at V and 1 base at J, with 12 bases between the two ends. The DNA for the CDR3 is TGTGCCAGTAGTATCGGAGTACTCGATAACTATGGCTACACCTTC. Amino acid sequence: CASSIGVLDNYGYTF.

This clone was seen only once. The J gene is TRBJ1-5, the V gene TRBV2, with 9 bases lining up with TRBD1. The CDR3 is made up of 15 amino acids. Germline V gene sequence: CDR1 SNHLY, CDR2 FYNNEI. J lost 1 base, V lost 7 bases, and 5 bases had no gene match. CDR3 sequence: CASNPTGGSNQPQHF. The CDR3 nucleotides read TGTGCCAGCAATCCCACAGGGGGCAGCAATCAGCCCCAGCATTTT.

The chain is built from TRBV11-2 and TRBJ2-5; no clear D. The end of the DNA aligns better with TRBJ2-7, so the J call may be wrong. CDR1 SGHAT and CDR2 FQNNGV come from the germline V gene. The CDR3 runs 13 residues. CDR3 coding DNA: TGTGCCAGCAGCTTAGCCCCCTCCTACGAGCAGTACTTC. It is translated as CASSLAPSYEQYF.

The chain uses TRBV18 and TRBJ2-1, with D possibly being TRBD2 (5 bases). Germline-derived CDR1 and CDR2 are KGHSH and LQKENI. V was cut by 3 bases and J by 2 bases, with 17 bases left in between. The CDR3 runs to 17 residues. The CDR3 sequence: CASSPLASWLPYNEQFF. As DNA, the CDR3 is TGTGCCAGCTCACCCTTGGCTAGCTGGCTCCCCTACAATGAGCAGTTCTTC.

The rearrangement links TRBV13 to TRBJ2-5; a possible D gene is TRBD2 (6 bases). The V and J ends lost 3 bases and 3 bases respectively, with 8 bases between them. CDR1 is PRHDT and CDR2 is FYEKMQ in the germline V gene (reference sequence). The CDR3 covers 13 residues. CDR3 DNA: TGTGCCAGCAGCTTTTGGGGGGAAGAGACCCAGTACTTC. Translating it yields CASSFWGEETQYF.

The chain joins TRBV2 to TRBJ2-1; the D is unclear. Germline lookup yields CDR1 SNHLY and CDR2 FYNNEI. V lost 6 bases, J lost 0 bases, and 9 bases lay in between. There are 14 residues in the CDR3. This CDR3 reads CASRTGGSYNEQFF. The CDR3 nucleotides are TGTGCCAGCAGGACGGGTGGCTCCTACAATGAGCAGTTCTTC.

This clone appeared a single time. The rearrangement uses TRBV28 and TRBJ2-6, with D hard to call. The CDR3 has 13 residues. Germline CDR1 reads MDHEN; CDR2 reads SYDVKM. V gave up 9 bases and J gave up 1 base, with 7 bases separating them. Written as DNA, the CDR3 is TGTGCCAGTAGAGGATCTGGGGCCAACGTCCTGACTTTC. It specifies CASRGSGANVLTF.

CDR3 protein: CASRFRGNTEAFF. As DNA, the CDR3 is TGTGCCAGCAGGTTCAGGGGGAATACTGAAGCTTTCTTT. This sequence joins TRBV6-5 and TRBJ1-1, with 7 bases identical to TRBD1. Germline-derived CDR1 and CDR2 are MNHEY and SVGAGI. The CDR3 consists of 13 residues. V dropped 6 bases and J dropped 5; count of bases not matched to a gene: 6.

This chain joins TRBV5-4 and TRBJ1-2, with 8 bases fitting TRBD1. This CDR3 region has 14 residues. After removal of 5 bases from V and 8 bases from J, the junction contained 11 bases not matched to a gene. Germline CDR1 is SGHNT and CDR2 is YYREEE (reference sequence). The CDR3 spells CASRRGQGAGGYTF. The CDR3 DNA sequence: TGTGCCAGCAGACGAGGCCAGGGGGCAGGAGGCTACACCTTC.

CDR3 nucleotides: TGTGCCAGCTCCCTGGGCCAGTTCTACGAGCAGTACTTC. Translation gives CASSLGQFYEQYF. The chain employs TRBV18 and TRBJ2-7, with D unresolved. V was clipped by 6 bases and J by 3 bases, with 12 bases between them. Germline values: CDR1 KGHSH, CDR2 LQKENI. The CDR3 runs to 13 residues.